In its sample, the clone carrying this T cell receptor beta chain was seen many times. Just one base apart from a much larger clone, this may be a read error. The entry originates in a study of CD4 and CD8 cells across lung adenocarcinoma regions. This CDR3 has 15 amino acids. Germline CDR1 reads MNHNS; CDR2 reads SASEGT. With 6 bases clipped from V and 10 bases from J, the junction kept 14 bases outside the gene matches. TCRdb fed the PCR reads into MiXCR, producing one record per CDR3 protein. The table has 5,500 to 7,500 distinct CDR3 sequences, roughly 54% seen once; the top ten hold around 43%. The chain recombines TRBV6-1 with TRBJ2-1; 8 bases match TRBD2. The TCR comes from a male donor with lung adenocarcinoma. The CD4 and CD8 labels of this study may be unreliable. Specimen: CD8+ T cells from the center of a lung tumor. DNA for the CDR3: TGTGCCAGCAGCAGGCGTCTAGCGGGCTCCTACGAGCAGTTCTTC. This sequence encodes CASSRRLAGSYEQFF.